The source of this T cell receptor beta chain is a study of identical twins. V was pared by 2 bases and J by 4 bases, with 8 bases of the junction left unmatched. CDR1 LGHDT and CDR2 YNNKEL come from the germline V gene (reference sequence). This CDR3 region has 16 residues. Study-level points and caveats: Insertions were reduced in abundant cord blood beta clonotypes but not in memory repertoires. Invariant MAIT and iNKT cells are populations that could partly confound zero-insertion analyses.

A single record per CDR3 protein comes from TCRdb applying MiXCR to the 5' RACE reads. The repertoire holds nearly 900,000 distinct CDR3 sequences, with over 9% as singletons. This clonotype was seen a handful of times. Antigen: not known. The same sample was also studied in work on yellow fever vaccine responses in identical twins.

The source of this sequence is a woman aged 18-29 years in good health. This chain links TRBV3-1 with TRBJ1-3; 7 bases agree with TRBD1. Sequencing used PBMCs. The CDR3 region has the DNA TGTGCCAGCAGCCAAACGACAGGGCGTTCCGGAAACACCATATATTTT. Its translation is CASSQTTGRSGNTIYF.